The 14 T cell receptor beta chains reported below all come from one sample, sequenced in a study of cytomegalovirus exposure and HLA in healthy donors. The primer mix had 60 Vbeta and 13 Jbeta primers. Assay used: immunoSEQ multiplex PCR; TCRdb lists only in-frame clones, some missing. The data hold roughly 120,000 clones, with around 70% observed a single time. The specimen was PBMCs. The receptors derive from a woman aged 40 to 50 in good health and CMV-seropositive.

J is TRBJ1-1 and V is TRBV5-4; weak D call: TRBD1 (6 bases). V lost 6 bases to trimming and J lost 1 base, with 13 bases between them. CDR1 is SGHNT, CDR2 YYREEE, per germline (reference sequence). CDR3 size: 14 residues. The CDR3 nucleotides read TGTGCCAGCACTCTGGGACACTCGAACACTGAAGCTTTCTTT. This gives the protein CASTLGHSNTEAFF.

This rearrangement joins TRBV27 to TRBJ2-3, with D perhaps matching TRBD1 (5 bases). Germline V CDR1 and CDR2: MNHEY, SMNVEV (reference sequence). The CDR3 is 14 residues long. V shed 0 bases and J shed 1 base, with 5 bases lying between them. CDR3 in DNA: TGTGCCAGCAGTTTATCGACAGGCACAGATACGCAGTATTTT. Translation: CASSLSTGTDTQYF.

This CDR3 reads CASSEGPGGQETQYF. CDR3 nucleotide sequence: TGCGCCAGCAGCGAAGGTCCAGGGGGCCAAGAGACCCAGTACTTC. This chain connects TRBV4-1 to TRBJ2-5; 7 bases are shared with TRBD1. The CDR3 has 15 residues. Germline values: CDR1 MGHRA, CDR2 YSYEKL. V shed 5 bases and J 1 base; nucleotides not matched to a gene: 7.

The gene calls are TRBV11-3 and TRBJ2-6; D gene ambiguous. V lost 1 base and J 4 bases, leaving 2 bases between the germline ends. The CDR3 length is 13 residues. Per germline, CDR1 SGHNT and CDR2 YENEEA. The CDR3 sequence is CASSLAGANVLTF. CDR3 coding DNA: TGTGCCAGCAGCTTAGCAGGGGCCAACGTCCTGACTTTC.

Concerning this clone: Other DNA variants within this sample encode the same CDR3. V and J are TRBV5-1 and TRBJ1-1, with a tentative D call TRBD1 (5 bases). Trimming removed 2 bases from V and 0 bases from J, with 8 bases in between. CDR3 size: 14 residues. Germline assignment: CDR1 SGHRS and CDR2 YFSETQ. CDR3 loop: CASSLAGMNTEAFF. CDR3 DNA sequence: TGCGCCAGCAGCTTAGCAGGGATGAACACTGAAGCTTTCTTT.

V is TRBV4-3 and J is TRBJ2-7, with D perhaps TRBD1 (6 bases). Germline CDR1 LGHNA, CDR2 YSLEER. CDR3 size: 16 residues. V lost 1 base to trimming and J lost 3 bases, with 16 bases between them. Here the CDR3 DNA reads TGCGCCAGCAGCCAAGGGCCCCTTGCGACAGGCTACGAGCAGTACTTC. This encodes CASSQGPLATGYEQYF.

The V and J genes are TRBV29-1 and TRBJ1-1, with TRBD1 as a possible D gene (5 bases). The V and J ends lost 4 bases and 0 bases respectively, with 9 bases between them. This CDR3 is built from 13 residues. Germline V lookup: CDR1 SQVTM, CDR2 ANQGSEA. CDR3 region: CSVVKQVNTEAFF. CDR3 in DNA: TGCAGCGTTGTGAAACAGGTGAACACTGAAGCTTTCTTT.

In this sample, this clone turned up a few times. The chain recombines TRBV9 with TRBJ1-2; weak D call: TRBD1 (5 bases). CDR1 is SGDLS, CDR2 YYNGEE, per germline. CDR3 size: 12 residues. V gave up 4 bases and J gave up 8 bases, with 12 bases separating them. In nucleotides, the CDR3 is TGTGCCAGCAGCCAGACTCAGGGCGGCTACACCTTC. It yields the protein CASSQTQGGYTF.

This chain uses TRBV7-6 with TRBJ2-7; 10 nucleotides match TRBD1. CDR1 SGHVS and CDR2 FNYEAQ come from the germline V gene. The CDR3 spans 14 residues. J lost 5 bases, V lost 1 base, and 2 bases had no gene match. The CDR3 reads CASSLGQGAHEQYF. CDR3 DNA: TGTGCCAGCAGCTTAGGACAGGGGGCCCACGAGCAGTACTTC.

In its sample, this clone was seen a few times. The chain uses TRBV28 and TRBJ2-7, with 9 bases matching TRBD1. Germline assignment: CDR1 MDHEN and CDR2 SYDVKM. V was pared by 5 bases and J by 3 bases, with 2 bases of the junction left unmatched. The CDR3 has 13 residues. DNA of the CDR3: TGTGCCAGCAGTCCGGGACAGGGCTACGAGCAGTACTTC. This sequence encodes CASSPGQGYEQYF.

The chain couples TRBV5-6 to TRBJ2-7, with D perhaps matching TRBD2 (5 bases). Looked up from germline, CDR1 is SGHDT and CDR2 is YYEEEE. Trimming shortened V by 4 bases and J by 0 bases, and 14 bases separated the two germline ends. The CDR3 extends over 15 amino acids. This CDR3 reads CASSLWTVSSYEQYF. The CDR3 nucleotides read TGTGCCAGCAGCCTGTGGACTGTTAGCTCCTACGAGCAGTACTTC.

This sequence joins TRBV12-5 and TRBJ1-1; D possibly corresponds to TRBD1 (5 bases). Germline CDR1 is LGHNT and CDR2 is FRNRAP. The CDR3 loop spans 14 amino acids. Trimming cost V 0 bases and J 4 bases, with 9 bases left between them. The CDR3 reads CASGLVRGGTEAFF. Written as DNA, the CDR3 is TGTGCTAGTGGTTTGGTACGGGGGGGCACTGAAGCTTTCTTT.

The rearrangement joins TRBV6-1 to TRBJ2-3; the match to TRBD1 covers 10 bases. The CDR3 is 15 residues long. Trimming cost V 6 bases and J 4 bases; bases outside gene matches: 7. Per germline, CDR1 MNHNS and CDR2 SASEGT. The CDR3 bases are TGTGCCAGCAGGGGCGGGACAGGGGTACCAGATACGCAGTATTTT. Its translation: CASRGGTGVPDTQYF.

Only a few counts were recorded for this clone. The gene calls are TRBV15 and TRBJ2-7; tentatively, D is TRBD2 (7 bases). CDR3 length equals 14 residues. Trimming left V 1 base short and J 4 bases short, with 11 bases between. Germline assignment: CDR1 LNHNV and CDR2 YYDKDF (reference sequence). The CDR3 DNA reads TGTGCCACCAGCAGAGGGGGGGGCGGGTACGAGCAGTACTTC. It translates to CATSRGGGGYEQYF.